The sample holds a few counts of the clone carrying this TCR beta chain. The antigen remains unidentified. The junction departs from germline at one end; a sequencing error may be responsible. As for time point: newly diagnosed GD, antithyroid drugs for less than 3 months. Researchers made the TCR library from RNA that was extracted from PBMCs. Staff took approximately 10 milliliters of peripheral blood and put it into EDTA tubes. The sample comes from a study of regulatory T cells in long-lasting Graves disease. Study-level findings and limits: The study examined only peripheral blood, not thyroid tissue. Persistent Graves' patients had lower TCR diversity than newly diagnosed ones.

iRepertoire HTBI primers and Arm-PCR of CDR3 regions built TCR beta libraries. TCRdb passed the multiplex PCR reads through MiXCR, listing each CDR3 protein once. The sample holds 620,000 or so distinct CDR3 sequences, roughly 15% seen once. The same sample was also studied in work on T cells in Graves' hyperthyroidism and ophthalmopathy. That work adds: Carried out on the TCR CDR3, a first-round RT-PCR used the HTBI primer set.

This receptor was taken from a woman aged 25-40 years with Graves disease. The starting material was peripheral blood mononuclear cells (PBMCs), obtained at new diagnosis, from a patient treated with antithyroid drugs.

The CDR3 DNA reads as TGTGCCTGCAGCCTCCCCGACAGGATGAACACTGAAGCTTTCTTT. This encodes CACSLPDRMNTEAFF. J is TRBJ1-1 and V is TRBV27; D perhaps matches TRBD1 (6 bases). Germline V gene sequence: CDR1 MNHEY, CDR2 SMNVEV (reference sequence). The CDR3 spans 15 residues.